One TCR beta chain is described in this entry. Its specificity is unknown. This entry belongs to a study of beta chain features in type 1 diabetes. Looking at the study overall: All samples combined gave about 100 million sorted cells for examination. Overall study results and limits: VDJ junctions from type 1 diabetes patients carried fewer insertions and larger deletions. The question left open here concerned HLA type influencing TCRB rearrangement. Patients with Type 1 diabetes showed moderately but significantly shorter TCRB CDR3s in all four CD4+ subsets.

The ends lost 7 bases at V and 4 bases at J; junction bases unmatched: 3. Germline V gene sequence: CDR1 LNHDA, CDR2 SQIVND (reference sequence). This CDR3 has 12 amino acids. The investigators reverse transcribed all of the isolated RNA, so they sequenced expressed TCRB transcripts. Sequencing was performed with immunoSEQ multiplex PCR; in TCRdb, only in-frame clones are kept and a portion is missing. This table has tens of thousands of clones, 40% to 60% appearing once. The chain has TRBV19 and TRBJ1-2; 7 nucleotides match TRBD1. Input material: Tregs from blood. This sequence was found in a woman aged 40 to 50 with type 1 diabetes. In DNA, the CDR3 is TGTGCCAGTACTCAGGGGGGCTATGGCTACACCTTC. Translation: CASTQGGYGYTF.